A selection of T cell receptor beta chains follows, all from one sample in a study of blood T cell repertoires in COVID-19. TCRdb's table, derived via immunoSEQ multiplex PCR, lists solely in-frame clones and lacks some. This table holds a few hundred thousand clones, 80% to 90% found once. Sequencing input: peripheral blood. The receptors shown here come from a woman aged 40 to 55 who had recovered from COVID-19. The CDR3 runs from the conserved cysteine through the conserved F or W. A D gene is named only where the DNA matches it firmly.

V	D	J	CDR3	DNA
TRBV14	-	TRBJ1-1	CASSQVVGGEAFF	TGTGCCAGCAGCCAAGTTGTTGGAGGTGAAGCTTTCTTT
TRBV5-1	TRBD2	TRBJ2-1	CASSLDVASGGLREQFF	TGCGCCAGCAGCTTGGATGTGGCTAGCGGGGGCCTACGTGAGCAGTTCTTC
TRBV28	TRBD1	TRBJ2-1	CASSFVFLLGRGQGFMDEQFF	TGTGCCAGCAGTTTCGTTTTTCTCCTTGGTCGCGGACAGGGCTTTATGGATGAGCAGTTCTTC
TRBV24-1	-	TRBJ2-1	CATSDSDINEQFF	TGTGCCACCAGTGATTCGGACATAAATGAGCAGTTCTTC
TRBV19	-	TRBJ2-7	CASSRGTGTSYEQYF	TGTGCCAGTAGTAGGGGAACAGGTACCTCGTACGAGCAGTACTTC
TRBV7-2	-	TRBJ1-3	CASSLVWGGYSGNTIYF	TGTGCCAGCAGCTTAGTGTGGGGGGGATACTCTGGAAACACCATATATTTT
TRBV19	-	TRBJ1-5	CASSTGQDQPQHF	TGTGCCAGTAGCACAGGCCAGGACCAGCCCCAGCATTTT
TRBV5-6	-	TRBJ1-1	CASSSKDRGDTEAFF	TGTGCCAGCAGCTCCAAGGACCGGGGGGACACTGAAGCTTTCTTT
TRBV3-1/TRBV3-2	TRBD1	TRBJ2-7	CASSQGTGPYEQYF	TGTGCCAGCAGCCAAGGGACAGGGCCCTACGAGCAGTACTTC
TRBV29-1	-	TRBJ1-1	CSCRPFQHTEAFF	TGCAGTTGCCGCCCATTTCAACATACTGAAGCTTTCTTT
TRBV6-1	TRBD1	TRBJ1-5	CASNEWTGGPGNQPQHF	TGTGCCAGCAATGAGTGGACAGGGGGCCCTGGCAATCAGCCCCAGCATTTT
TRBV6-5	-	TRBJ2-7	CASSRDKRYEQYF	TGTGCCAGCAGCCGGGACAAGAGGTACGAGCAGTACTTC
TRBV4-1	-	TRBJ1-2	CASSQDNRAYGYTF	TGCGCCAGCAGCCAAGATAACAGGGCCTATGGCTACACCTTC
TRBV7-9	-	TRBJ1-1	CASSFSVSVGTEAFF	TGTGCCAGCAGCTTTAGCGTCAGTGTGGGCACTGAAGCTTTCTTT
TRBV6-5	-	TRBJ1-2	CASSNTQRDGYTF	TGTGCCAGCAGTAATACCCAAAGAGATGGCTACACCTTC
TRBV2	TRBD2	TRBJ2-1	CASIAGGRNEQFF	TGTGCCAGCATAGCGGGGGGGCGGAATGAGCAGTTCTTC
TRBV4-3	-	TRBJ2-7	CASSQERSLQQYF	TGCGCCAGCAGCCAAGAACGCAGTCTCCAGCAGTACTTC
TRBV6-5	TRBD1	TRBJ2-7	CASSSGQGAYEQYF	TGTGCCAGCAGTTCAGGACAGGGGGCGTACGAGCAGTACTTC
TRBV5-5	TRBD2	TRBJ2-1	CASRMGGSHEQFF	TGTGCCAGCAGGATGGGGGGGAGCCATGAGCAGTTCTTC
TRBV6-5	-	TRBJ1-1	CASSREGNTEAFF	TGTGCCAGCAGCAGGGAGGGTAACACTGAAGCTTTCTTT
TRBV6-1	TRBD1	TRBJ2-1	CASSEGAGGNEQFF	TGTGCCAGCAGTGAAGGGGCAGGGGGAAATGAGCAGTTCTTC
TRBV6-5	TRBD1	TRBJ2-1	CASSLDRGSYNEQFF	TGTGCCAGCAGCTTAGACAGGGGGTCCTACAATGAGCAGTTCTTC
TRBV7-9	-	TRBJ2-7	CASSFLVDYEQYF	TGTGCCAGCAGCTTCCTAGTCGACTACGAGCAGTACTTC
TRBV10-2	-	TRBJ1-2	CASRTTGNYGYTF	TGCGCCAGCAGGACTACAGGGAACTATGGCTACACCTTC
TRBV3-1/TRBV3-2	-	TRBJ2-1	CASSFLGGNNEQFF	TGTGCCAGCAGCTTTCTCGGTGGTAACAATGAGCAGTTCTTC
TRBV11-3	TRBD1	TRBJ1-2	CASSTGQGDYGYTF	TGTGCCAGCAGCACGGGACAGGGCGACTATGGCTACACCTTC
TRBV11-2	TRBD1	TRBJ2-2	CASSWDRGGTGELFF	TGTGCCAGCAGCTGGGACAGGGGTGGCACCGGGGAGCTGTTTTTT